A selection of T cell receptor beta chains follows, all from one sample in a study of blood T cell repertoires in COVID-19. TCRdb keeps only in-frame clones here, not all; method: immunoSEQ multiplex PCR. The data show 120,000 to 150,000 clones, about nine tenths seen once. Sequences were obtained from peripheral blood. The receptors derive from a woman over 75 with acute or convalescent COVID-19. CDR3s include the opening cysteine and the closing phenylalanine or tryptophan. D genes are given only for firm matches. Not all rows give a size; the values are once, few, many and, for expanded clones, a class.

v_call: TRBV19; d_call: NA; clone_size: few; j_call: TRBJ2-5; cdr3_aa: CASSIYGPGGPQETQYF; cdr3_nt: TGTGCCAGTAGTATATACGGGCCAGGGGGGCCCCAAGAGACCCAGTACTTC
v_call: TRBV6-1; d_call: TRBD1; clone_size: NA; j_call: TRBJ1-2; cdr3_aa: CASSEASTGTYGYTF; cdr3_nt: TGTGCCAGCAGTGAAGCTTCGACAGGGACCTATGGCTACACCTTC
v_call: TRBV4-1; d_call: TRBD1; clone_size: NA; j_call: TRBJ1-1; cdr3_aa: CASSRQFVGTANTEAFF; cdr3_nt: TGCGCCAGCAGCCGACAGTTCGTTGGGACAGCAAACACTGAAGCTTTCTTT
v_call: TRBV11-2; d_call: NA; clone_size: NA; j_call: TRBJ1-5; cdr3_aa: CASSLVRGSAQHF; cdr3_nt: TGTGCCAGCAGCTTAGTGAGAGGGTCAGCCCAGCATTTT
v_call: TRBV19; d_call: NA; clone_size: NA; j_call: TRBJ1-5; cdr3_aa: CASSPRQAYQPQHF; cdr3_nt: TGTGCCAGTAGTCCCAGACAGGCTTATCAGCCCCAGCATTTT
v_call: TRBV19; d_call: TRBD2; clone_size: NA; j_call: TRBJ2-1; cdr3_aa: CASSKPSGGAVNEQFF; cdr3_nt: TGTGCCAGTAGTAAGCCTAGCGGGGGGGCCGTGAATGAGCAGTTCTTC
v_call: TRBV5-4; d_call: TRBD1; clone_size: NA; j_call: TRBJ1-4; cdr3_aa: CASSWTGSTNEKLFF; cdr3_nt: TGTGCCAGCAGCTGGACAGGGTCAACTAATGAAAAACTGTTTTTT
v_call: TRBV29-1; d_call: TRBD1; clone_size: NA; j_call: TRBJ2-7; cdr3_aa: CSVKGAVYEQYF; cdr3_nt: TGCAGCGTGAAGGGGGCAGTCTACGAGCAGTACTTC
v_call: TRBV6-1; d_call: NA; clone_size: few; j_call: TRBJ1-1; cdr3_aa: CASSEAPYTEAFF; cdr3_nt: TGTGCCAGCAGTGAAGCTCCGTACACTGAAGCTTTCTTT
v_call: TRBV5-1; d_call: NA; clone_size: NA; j_call: TRBJ2-3; cdr3_aa: CASSFSGGTDTQYF; cdr3_nt: TGCGCCAGCAGCTTTTCGGGGGGCACAGATACGCAGTATTTT
v_call: TRBV6-6; d_call: TRBD1; clone_size: NA; j_call: TRBJ1-2; cdr3_aa: CASKGDRGIPYGYTF; cdr3_nt: TGTGCCAGCAAGGGGGACAGGGGGATTCCATATGGCTACACCTTC
v_call: TRBV30; d_call: NA; clone_size: NA; j_call: TRBJ1-1; cdr3_aa: CAWSAPRDLNTEAFF; cdr3_nt: TGTGCCTGGAGTGCTCCCCGGGACTTGAACACTGAAGCTTTCTTT
v_call: TRBV5-1; d_call: NA; clone_size: NA; j_call: TRBJ2-2; cdr3_aa: CASSLLEGNTGELFF; cdr3_nt: TGCGCCAGCAGCTTGTTGGAGGGGAACACCGGGGAGCTGTTTTTT
v_call: TRBV19; d_call: TRBD2; clone_size: once; j_call: TRBJ2-3; cdr3_aa: CASSSSGGATADTQYF; cdr3_nt: TGTGCCAGTAGTTCTAGCGGGGGGGCTACCGCAGATACGCAGTATTTT
v_call: TRBV15; d_call: NA; clone_size: NA; j_call: TRBJ2-7; cdr3_aa: CATSRAGDYYEQYF; cdr3_nt: TGTGCCACCAGCAGAGCTGGAGATTACTACGAGCAGTACTTC
v_call: TRBV19; d_call: TRBD1; clone_size: NA; j_call: TRBJ2-4; cdr3_aa: CASSMSTGGARAIQYF; cdr3_nt: TGTGCCAGTAGTATGTCGACAGGGGGCGCGCGGGCCATTCAGTACTTC
v_call: TRBV19; d_call: NA; clone_size: NA; j_call: TRBJ2-3; cdr3_aa: CASRETSTDTQYF; cdr3_nt: TGTGCCAGTAGGGAGACTAGCACAGATACGCAGTATTTT
v_call: TRBV30; d_call: TRBD2; clone_size: NA; j_call: TRBJ2-3; cdr3_aa: CAWSPGGSSTDTQYF; cdr3_nt: TGTGCCTGGAGTCCGGGGGGATCTAGCACAGATACGCAGTATTTT
v_call: TRBV11-2; d_call: NA; clone_size: once; j_call: TRBJ1-1; cdr3_aa: CASSVWGEKNTEAFF; cdr3_nt: TGTGCCAGCAGCGTCTGGGGGGAGAAGAACACTGAAGCTTTCTTT
v_call: TRBV12-3/TRBV12-4; d_call: NA; clone_size: NA; j_call: TRBJ1-2; cdr3_aa: CASSTGPPYGYTF; cdr3_nt: TGTGCCAGCAGTACAGGGCCCCCCTATGGCTACACCTTC
v_call: TRBV6-6; d_call: NA; clone_size: once; j_call: TRBJ2-7; cdr3_aa: CASSYMSIYEQYF; cdr3_nt: TGTGCCAGCAGTTACATGTCAATCTACGAGCAGTACTTC
v_call: TRBV9; d_call: NA; clone_size: NA; j_call: TRBJ2-2; cdr3_aa: CASSPRGDRLNGELFF; cdr3_nt: TGTGCCAGCAGCCCTCGGGGGGACAGGTTGAACGGGGAGCTGTTTTTT
v_call: TRBV7-3; d_call: NA; clone_size: NA; j_call: TRBJ2-1; cdr3_aa: CASSLTGDTYNEQFF; cdr3_nt: TGTGCCAGCAGCTTAACGGGGGACACTTACAATGAGCAGTTCTTC
v_call: TRBV24-1; d_call: TRBD2; clone_size: NA; j_call: TRBJ2-5; cdr3_aa: CATSDSGGPETQYF; cdr3_nt: TGTGCCACCAGTGATTCGGGGGGGCCAGAGACCCAGTACTTC
v_call: TRBV5-1; d_call: TRBD2; clone_size: NA; j_call: TRBJ2-7; cdr3_aa: CASSSGTSGGAYEQYF; cdr3_nt: TGCGCCAGCAGCTCGGGGACTAGCGGGGGGGCCTACGAGCAGTACTTC
v_call: TRBV25-1; d_call: NA; clone_size: NA; j_call: TRBJ1-2; cdr3_aa: CASSGRADGYTF; cdr3_nt: TGTGCCAGCAGTGGGAGGGCGGACGGCTACACCTTC
v_call: TRBV14; d_call: TRBD1; clone_size: NA; j_call: TRBJ1-2; cdr3_aa: CASSQNRGDSGYTF; cdr3_nt: TGTGCCAGCAGCCAAAACAGGGGGGATTCTGGCTACACCTTC
v_call: TRBV5-8; d_call: NA; clone_size: NA; j_call: TRBJ2-5; cdr3_aa: CASSRGQETQYF; cdr3_nt: TGTGCCAGCAGCCGGGGCCAAGAGACCCAGTACTTC
v_call: TRBV7-8; d_call: TRBD1; clone_size: NA; j_call: TRBJ1-1; cdr3_aa: CASSPGQGALAEAFF; cdr3_nt: TGTGCCAGCAGCCCCGGACAGGGGGCCCTGGCTGAAGCTTTCTTT
v_call: TRBV5-5; d_call: NA; clone_size: once; j_call: TRBJ1-2; cdr3_aa: CASSLGGLGNYGYTF; cdr3_nt: TGTGCCAGCAGCTTGGGCGGACTGGGAAACTATGGCTACACCTTC
v_call: TRBV2; d_call: TRBD1; clone_size: NA; j_call: TRBJ2-7; cdr3_aa: CASSDRTGGGEQYF; cdr3_nt: TGTGCCAGCAGTGATAGGACAGGGGGCGGCGAGCAGTACTTC
v_call: TRBV6-6; d_call: TRBD2; clone_size: NA; j_call: TRBJ2-7; cdr3_aa: CASTLVAGDTYEQYF; cdr3_nt: TGTGCCAGCACCTTAGTAGCGGGGGATACCTACGAGCAGTACTTC
v_call: TRBV23-1; d_call: NA; clone_size: NA; j_call: TRBJ1-2; cdr3_aa: CASSLGPAGRGYGYTF; cdr3_nt: TGCGCCAGCAGCCTAGGCCCGGCGGGAAGAGGCTATGGCTACACCTTC
v_call: TRBV2; d_call: TRBD1; clone_size: NA; j_call: TRBJ1-4; cdr3_aa: CASSADRGNEKLFF; cdr3_nt: TGTGCCAGCAGTGCGGACAGGGGGAATGAAAAACTGTTTTTT
v_call: TRBV6-5; d_call: NA; clone_size: NA; j_call: TRBJ1-2; cdr3_aa: CASSFQGNYGYTF; cdr3_nt: TGTGCCAGCAGTTTTCAGGGCAACTATGGCTACACCTTC
v_call: TRBV7-6; d_call: TRBD2; clone_size: NA; j_call: TRBJ2-5; cdr3_aa: CASSSRDSGGDQETQYF; cdr3_nt: TGTGCCAGCAGCTCCCGGGATAGCGGGGGGGACCAAGAGACCCAGTACTTC
v_call: TRBV6-2/TRBV6-3; d_call: NA; clone_size: NA; j_call: TRBJ1-2; cdr3_aa: CASSAVDRKGNGYTF; cdr3_nt: TGTGCCAGCAGTGCCGTTGACAGGAAAGGAAATGGCTACACCTTC
v_call: TRBV5-8; d_call: NA; clone_size: NA; j_call: TRBJ1-2; cdr3_aa: CASSLVPGLGYTF; cdr3_nt: TGTGCCAGCAGCTTGGTTCCAGGTCTAGGCTACACCTTC
v_call: TRBV5-1; d_call: NA; clone_size: NA; j_call: TRBJ1-1; cdr3_aa: CASSLIGAGNTEAFF; cdr3_nt: TGCGCCAGCAGCTTGATAGGGGCCGGGAACACTGAAGCTTTCTTT
v_call: TRBV5-6; d_call: TRBD1; clone_size: NA; j_call: TRBJ1-1; cdr3_aa: CASSLGDRGFEAFF; cdr3_nt: TGTGCCAGCAGCTTGGGGGACAGGGGATTTGAAGCTTTCTTT
v_call: TRBV15; d_call: TRBD2; clone_size: once; j_call: TRBJ2-7; cdr3_aa: CATSDGLAYEQYF; cdr3_nt: TGTGCCACCAGCGACGGACTAGCCTACGAGCAGTACTTC
v_call: TRBV5-1; d_call: TRBD1; clone_size: NA; j_call: TRBJ2-5; cdr3_aa: CASSLDREETQYF; cdr3_nt: TGCGCCAGCAGCCTCGACAGGGAAGAGACCCAGTACTTC
v_call: TRBV29-1; d_call: TRBD1; clone_size: NA; j_call: TRBJ1-1; cdr3_aa: CSGRRQGGGTEAFF; cdr3_nt: TGCAGCGGACGTCGACAGGGGGGAGGAACTGAAGCTTTCTTT
v_call: TRBV19; d_call: NA; clone_size: NA; j_call: TRBJ2-7; cdr3_aa: CASSIEGGPYEQYF; cdr3_nt: TGTGCCAGTAGTATAGAAGGGGGTCCCTACGAGCAGTACTTC
v_call: TRBV5-1; d_call: TRBD2; clone_size: NA; j_call: TRBJ2-5; cdr3_aa: CASSLIAGDQTQYF; cdr3_nt: TGCGCCAGCAGCTTAATAGCGGGGGACCAGACCCAGTACTTC